This T cell receptor beta chain emerged from a study of blood T cell repertoires in COVID-19. Study-wide context: Specimens from acute and convalescent COVID-19 originated in the United States, Italy and Spain. T cells, B-cell-depleted T cells, or PBMCs supplied cDNA or gDNA.

Study processing details: Cell counts per sample came from amplifying reference gene primers. Clones were sequenced by immunoSEQ multiplex PCR, and TCRdb holds only the in-frame ones, with some missing. V, J and clone size derive from that table, while D and trimming were established from the DNA sequence. In the table there are some 250,000 clones, over 70% of which are singletons. In germline, CDR1 is SGDLS, CDR2 YYNGEE. Unmatched junction bases numbered 6, after V lost 0 bases and J lost 7 bases. This CDR3 is built from 14 residues. This clonotype was sampled from a man older than 75 with acute or convalescent COVID-19. The chain combines TRBV9 with TRBJ2-5, with 7 bases fitting TRBD2. The sample taken for sequencing was peripheral blood. CDR3 coding DNA: TGTGCCAGCAGCGTAGAAGCGGGGCGGGGGACCCAGTACTTC. This gives the protein CASSVEAGRGTQYF.